Listed below are T cell receptor beta chains from one sample, sequenced in a study of T cells in Graves' hyperthyroidism and ophthalmopathy. One entry per CDR3 protein results from TCRdb running MiXCR on the multiplex PCR reads. Among around 760,000 distinct CDR3 sequences listed, 30% to 40% were seen once. Sequenced sample: blood. These receptors originate from a woman in her forties with Graves' hyperthyroidism. CDR3s include the opening cysteine and the closing phenylalanine or tryptophan. A D gene is named only where the DNA matches it firmly. Clone sizes are given selectively: once, few, many, or a class where the clone is expanded.

-	TRBV2	-	TRBJ1-1	TGTGCCAGCAGCCGAGACAGTACGAGCACTGAAGCTTTCTTT	CASSRDSTSTEAFF
-	TRBV10-3	TRBD1	TRBJ1-5	TGTGCCATCAGTGAGAAAGTGGACAGGGGGTTAGGTTGGCCCCAGCATTTT	CAISEKVDRGLGWPQHF
few	TRBV6-2/TRBV6-3	TRBD1	TRBJ1-1	TGTGCCAGCAGTGACCCGACAGGGGACGACACTGAAGCTTTCTTT	CASSDPTGDDTEAFF
-	TRBV7-6	-	TRBJ2-2	TGTGCCAGCAGGACGGGACACCACGCCGGGGAGCTGTTTTTT	CASRTGHHAGELFF
many	TRBV24-1	-	TRBJ2-3	TGTGCCACCAGTCCGACTGGAGGGGGCACAGATACGCAGTATTTT	CATSPTGGGTDTQYF
many	TRBV29-1	-	TRBJ2-7	TGCAGCGTTGAAGATGACAGACCCTACGAGCAGTACTTC	CSVEDDRPYEQYF
-	TRBV12-3/TRBV12-4	TRBD2	TRBJ2-5	TGTGCCAGCCCGGGACTAGCGGATCGGACTAGAACCCAAGAGACCCAGTACTTC	CASPGLADRTRTQETQYF
-	TRBV20-1	-	TRBJ1-4	TGCAGTGCTAGAGATAAGAGTGCAACTAATGAAAAACTGTTTTTT	CSARDKSATNEKLFF
many	TRBV6-6	TRBD1	TRBJ1-2	TGTGCCAGCAAGACAGGGGGGATTAACTATGGCTACACCTTC	CASKTGGINYGYTF
many	TRBV9	TRBD1	TRBJ1-6	TGTGCCAGCAGCGGGGGGACAGTGAATTCACCCCTCCACTTT	CASSGGTVNSPLHF
-	TRBV28	TRBD1	TRBJ2-7	TGTGCCAGCAGTGAGACTCCGGGACAGGGTTTCTACGAGCAGTACTTC	CASSETPGQGFYEQYF
few	TRBV6-2/TRBV6-3	-	TRBJ2-5	TGTGCCAGCAGTTACCCGGGGGCCCAGTACTTC	CASSYPGAQYF
-	TRBV28	-	TRBJ1-4	TGTGCCAGCAGTCCCATTCCGGGTGAAAAACTGTTTTTT	CASSPIPGEKLFF
-	TRBV7-9	TRBD2	TRBJ2-5	TGTGCCAGCAGCTTTTCTGGGGGGGGGGGAGAGACCCAGTACTTC	CASSFSGGGGETQYF
-	TRBV13	-	TRBJ1-4	TGTGCCAGCAGCTTAAAGGCCGAGGAGGAAAAACTGTTTTTT	CASSLKAEEEKLFF
-	TRBV6-1	TRBD2	TRBJ2-2	TGTGCCAGCATCCTGGGGTGGGGACTAGCCCGTCCCGGGGAGCTGTTTTTT	CASILGWGLARPGELFF
-	TRBV19	-	TRBJ1-2	TGTGCCAGTAGTATAACTTATACGGGGGCAGCGGTCTATGGCTACACCTTC	CASSITYTGAAVYGYTF
many	TRBV29-1	-	TRBJ2-5	TGCAGCGTTGATAGGGACACGGGGACGGGGACCCAGTACTTC	CSVDRDTGTGTQYF
-	TRBV7-9	-	TRBJ1-1	TGCGCCAGCAGCCAAGGAATATTGAACACTGAAGCTTTCTTT	CASSQGILNTEAFF
-	TRBV29-1	-	TRBJ2-7	TGCAGCTTGGGAAGCGGGTCCAGCTACGAGCAGTACTTC	CSLGSGSSYEQYF
many	TRBV29-1	TRBD2	TRBJ2-7	TGCAGCGTTGAAAGGGCAGGGACTAGCTACGAGCAGTACTTC	CSVERAGTSYEQYF
-	TRBV16	-	TRBJ2-1	TGTGCCAGCAGCCAAACGGCTCCAACATCGTGGCGGGACCCTCCCGCGGGGTACAATGAGCAGTTCTTC	CASSQTAPTSWRDPPAGYNEQFF
-	TRBV7-2	TRBD1	TRBJ2-7	TGTGCCAGCAGCTTAGACGATCCGGGACAGGGGGATTACGAGCAGTACTTC	CASSLDDPGQGDYEQYF
once	TRBV12-3/TRBV12-4	-	TRBJ1-2	TGTGCCAGCAGTTCCACAGGGTTCGGCTACACCTTC	CASSSTGFGYTF
many	TRBV12-3/TRBV12-4	-	TRBJ1-5	TGTGCCAGCAGCATATTCGGAGGCATGCAGCCCCAGCATTTT	CASSIFGGMQPQHF
-	TRBV2	-	TRBJ2-3	TGTGCCAGCAGCCAAGTTCAAGATACGCAGTATTTT	CASSQVQDTQYF
once	TRBV7-3	-	TRBJ1-2	TGTGCCAGCAGCTTAAGCTGCGACGGCTACACCTTC	CASSLSCDGYTF
-	TRBV7-9	TRBD1	TRBJ2-6	TGTGCCAGCAGCTTAAATCAGGGGGCGGCGGGGGCCAACGTCCTGACTTTC	CASSLNQGAAGANVLTF
-	TRBV20-1	TRBD1	TRBJ1-6	TGCAGTGCTAGGCGGCGGGACAGGGATTTTCAAATCTCACCCCTCCACTTT	CSARRRDRDFQISPLHF